This T cell receptor beta chain was retrieved from a study of T cell repertoires in cytomegalovirus infection. Across the study: Public TCR beta signatures were indicative of both CMV infection and a matching HLA type.

On this clonotype: Its antigen is unidentified.

TCRdb itself ran the reads through MiXCR, one entry per CDR3 protein. Among about 740,000 distinct CDR3 sequences listed, about a third were seen once. Study-wide findings and caveats: Totalled public TCR beta family frequency picked out people who carried CMV plus the relevant HLA.

The germline gives CDR1 DFQATT, CDR2 SNEGSKA (reference sequence). This CDR3 region has 16 residues. The V gene lost 4 bases and the J gene lost 5 bases, with 20 bases spanning the gap. The chain is built from TRBV20-1 and TRBJ1-4; D may be TRBD1 (6 bases). Input material: PBMCs. The sequence was obtained from a human donor in good health (CMV status not recorded). Some clones in this sample may be carry-over from other donors' samples. The CDR3 bases are TGCAGTGCTAAGGGAGATAAAAGCAGGGGAAATGAAAAACTGTTTTTT. This sequence encodes CSAKGDKSRGNEKLFF.